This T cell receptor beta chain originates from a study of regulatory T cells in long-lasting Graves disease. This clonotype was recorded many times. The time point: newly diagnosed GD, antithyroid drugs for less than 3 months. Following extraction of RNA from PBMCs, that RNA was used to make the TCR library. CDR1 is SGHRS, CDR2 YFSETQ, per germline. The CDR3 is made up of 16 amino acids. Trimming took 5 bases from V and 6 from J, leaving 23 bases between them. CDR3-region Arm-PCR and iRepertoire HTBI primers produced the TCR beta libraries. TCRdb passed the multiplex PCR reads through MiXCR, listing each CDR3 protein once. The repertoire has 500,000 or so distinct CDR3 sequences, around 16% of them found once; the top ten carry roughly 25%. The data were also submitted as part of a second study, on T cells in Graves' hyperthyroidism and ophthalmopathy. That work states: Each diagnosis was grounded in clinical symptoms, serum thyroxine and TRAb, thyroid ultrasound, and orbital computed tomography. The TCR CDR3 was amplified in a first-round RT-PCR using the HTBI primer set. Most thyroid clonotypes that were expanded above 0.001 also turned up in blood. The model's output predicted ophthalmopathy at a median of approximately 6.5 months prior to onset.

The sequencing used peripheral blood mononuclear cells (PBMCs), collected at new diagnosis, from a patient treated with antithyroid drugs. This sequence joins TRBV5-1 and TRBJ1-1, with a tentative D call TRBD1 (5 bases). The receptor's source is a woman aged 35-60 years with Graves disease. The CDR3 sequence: CASSAGTDFRTSEAFF. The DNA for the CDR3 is TGCGCCAGCAGTGCAGGGACGGATTTCCGGACTTCTGAAGCTTTCTTT.